The clone carrying this TCR beta chain was seen a few times. The ends lost 4 bases at V and 7 bases at J; junction bases unmatched: 9. The germline CDR1 and CDR2 sequences are SGHTA and FQGNSA. This CDR3 is built from 15 residues. These data come from a study of blood T cells in healthy people across ages. A minimum of 5 micrograms of total RNA was extracted per sample. A second PCR of about 6 to 12 cycles used a sample-barcoded 5' primer and a J-beta primer mix. Every cDNA molecule bore a tag from a template-switch adaptor containing 12 random nucleotides. TCRdb ran MiXCR on the 5' RACE reads and lists one entry per CDR3 protein. The profile shows 650,000 to 900,000 distinct CDR3 sequences, around two thirds of them singletons.

The V call is TRBV7-2, the J call TRBJ1-4, with TRBD1 matching 7 bases. The clonotype was recovered from a young man in good health. Sequenced sample: blood. The CDR3 is CASSSYGGTVEKLFF. In nucleotides, the CDR3 is TGTGCCAGCAGCTCGTACGGGGGGACAGTTGAAAAACTGTTTTTT.